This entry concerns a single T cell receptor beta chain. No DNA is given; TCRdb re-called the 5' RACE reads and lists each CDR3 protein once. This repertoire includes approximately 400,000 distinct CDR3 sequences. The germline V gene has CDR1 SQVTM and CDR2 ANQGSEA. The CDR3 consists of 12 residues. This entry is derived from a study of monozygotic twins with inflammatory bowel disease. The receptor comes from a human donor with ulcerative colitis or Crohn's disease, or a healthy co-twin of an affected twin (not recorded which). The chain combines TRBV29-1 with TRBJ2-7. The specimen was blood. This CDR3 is CSVKRSSYEQYF.